The clone carrying this T cell receptor beta chain has a single count. As handled by the study authors: Estimated nucleated cell counts came from reference gene primer amplification. TCRdb keeps only in-frame clones here, not all; method: immunoSEQ multiplex PCR. For V, J and clone size, that table is used; D and trimming come from the DNA. The sample holds about 64,000 clones, roughly 85% seen once. Trimming took 0 bases from V and 5 from J, leaving 13 bases between them. This CDR3 is built from 14 residues. Per germline, CDR1 GTSNPN and CDR2 SVGIG (reference sequence). The sample belongs to a study of blood T cell repertoires in COVID-19. Overall study context: The origin of the acute and convalescent COVID-19 samples was the United States, Italy and Spain. PBMCs, B-cell-depleted T cells, or T cells were the source of the cDNA or gDNA that made up the material.

The source of this sequence is a man aged 40-49 years with acute or convalescent COVID-19. This chain links TRBV30 with TRBJ1-2; D gene uncertain. The sequenced sample consisted of peripheral blood. Written as DNA, the CDR3 is TGTGCCTGGAGTGTATCAGGTCTTTCTTATGGCTACACCTTC. Translated: CAWSVSGLSYGYTF.